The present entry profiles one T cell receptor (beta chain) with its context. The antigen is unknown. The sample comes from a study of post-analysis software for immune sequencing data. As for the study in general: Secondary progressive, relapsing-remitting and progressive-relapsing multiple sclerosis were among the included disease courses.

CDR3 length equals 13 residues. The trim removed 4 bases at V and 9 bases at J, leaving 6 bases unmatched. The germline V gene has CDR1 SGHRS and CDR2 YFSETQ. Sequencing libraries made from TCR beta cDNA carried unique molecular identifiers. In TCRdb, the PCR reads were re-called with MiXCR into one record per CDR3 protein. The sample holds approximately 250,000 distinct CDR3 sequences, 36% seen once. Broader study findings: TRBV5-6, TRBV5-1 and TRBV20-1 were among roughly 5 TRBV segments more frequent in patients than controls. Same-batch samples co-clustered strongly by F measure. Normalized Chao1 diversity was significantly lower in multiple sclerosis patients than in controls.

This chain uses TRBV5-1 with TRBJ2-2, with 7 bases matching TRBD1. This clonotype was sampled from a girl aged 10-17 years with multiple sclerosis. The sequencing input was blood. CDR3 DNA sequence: TGCGCCAGCAGCAAACAGGGGTCCAGGGAGCTGTTTTTT. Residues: CASSKQGSRELFF.